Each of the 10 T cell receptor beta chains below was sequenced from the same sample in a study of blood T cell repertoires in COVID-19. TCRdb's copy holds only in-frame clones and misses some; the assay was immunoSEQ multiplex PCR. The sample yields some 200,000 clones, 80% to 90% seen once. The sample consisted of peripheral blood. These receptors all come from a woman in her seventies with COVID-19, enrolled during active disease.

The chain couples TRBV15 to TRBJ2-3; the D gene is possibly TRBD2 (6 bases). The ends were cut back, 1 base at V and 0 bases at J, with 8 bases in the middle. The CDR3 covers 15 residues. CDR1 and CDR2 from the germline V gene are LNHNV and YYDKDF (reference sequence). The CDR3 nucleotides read TGTGCCACCAGCAGAGGCGGGGCTAGCACAGATACGCAGTATTTT. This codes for CATSRGGASTDTQYF.

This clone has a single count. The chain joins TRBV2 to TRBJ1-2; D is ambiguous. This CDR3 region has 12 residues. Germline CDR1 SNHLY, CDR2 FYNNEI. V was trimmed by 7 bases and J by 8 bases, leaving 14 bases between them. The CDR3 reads CASKPRVEGYTF. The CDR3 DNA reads TGTGCCAGCAAACCCCGGGTAGAAGGCTACACCTTC.

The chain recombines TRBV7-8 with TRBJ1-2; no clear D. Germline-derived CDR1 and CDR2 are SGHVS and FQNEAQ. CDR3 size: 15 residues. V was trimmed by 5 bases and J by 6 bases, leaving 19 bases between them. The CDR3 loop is CASSITRVVPNGYTF. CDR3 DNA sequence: TGTGCCAGCAGCATTACGCGCGTGGTTCCAAATGGCTACACCTTC.

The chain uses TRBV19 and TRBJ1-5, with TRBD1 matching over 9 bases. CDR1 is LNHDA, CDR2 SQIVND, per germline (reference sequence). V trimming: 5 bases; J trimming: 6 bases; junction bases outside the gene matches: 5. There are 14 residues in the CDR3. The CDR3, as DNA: TGTGCCAGTAGTTCCGGGACAGGGTCTCAGCCCCAGCATTTT. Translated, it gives CASSSGTGSQPQHF.

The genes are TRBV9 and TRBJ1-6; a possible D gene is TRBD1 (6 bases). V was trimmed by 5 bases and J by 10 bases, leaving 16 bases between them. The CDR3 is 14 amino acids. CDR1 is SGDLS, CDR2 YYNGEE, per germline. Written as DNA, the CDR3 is TGTGCCAGCAGTCTCGGGACACCCCAATCACCCCTCCACTTT. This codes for CASSLGTPQSPLHF. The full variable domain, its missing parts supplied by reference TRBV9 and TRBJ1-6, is DSGVTQTPKHLITATGQRVTLRCSPRSGDLSVYWYQQSLDQGLQFLIQYYNGEERAKGNILERFSAQQFPDLHSELNLSSLELGDSALYFCASSLGTPQSPLHFGNGTRLTVT.

The CDR3 DNA reads as TGTGCCAGTAGGAGAATCGGAGGTCTGGGTAGCAATCAGCCCCAGCATTTT. Residues: CASRRIGGLGSNQPQHF. This sequence joins TRBV19 and TRBJ1-5, with D unclear. The germline V gene encodes CDR1 LNHDA and CDR2 SQIVND (reference sequence). The CDR3 consists of 17 residues. V was cut by 6 bases and J by 0 bases, with 18 bases left in between.

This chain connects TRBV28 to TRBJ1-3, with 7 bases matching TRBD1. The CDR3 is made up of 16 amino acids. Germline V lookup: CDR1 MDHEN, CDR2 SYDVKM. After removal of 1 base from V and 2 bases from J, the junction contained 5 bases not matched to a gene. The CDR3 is CASSLFRQGTGNTIYF. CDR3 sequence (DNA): TGTGCCAGCAGTTTATTCCGACAGGGAACTGGAAACACCATATATTTT.

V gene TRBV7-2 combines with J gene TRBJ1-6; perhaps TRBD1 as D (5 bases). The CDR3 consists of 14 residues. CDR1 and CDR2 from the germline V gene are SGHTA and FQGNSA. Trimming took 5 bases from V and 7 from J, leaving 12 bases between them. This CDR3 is CASSPGGENSPLHF. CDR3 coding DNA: TGTGCCAGCAGCCCCGGGGGGGAGAATTCACCCCTCCACTTT.

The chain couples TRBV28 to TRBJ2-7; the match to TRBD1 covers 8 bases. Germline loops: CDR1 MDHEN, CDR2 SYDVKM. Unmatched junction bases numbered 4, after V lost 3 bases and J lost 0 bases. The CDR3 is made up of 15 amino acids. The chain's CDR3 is CASSFFDRGSYEQYF. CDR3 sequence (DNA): TGTGCCAGCAGTTTTTTCGACAGGGGCTCCTACGAGCAGTACTTC.

The CDR3 region has the DNA TGTGCCAGCAGCTCAACCGGGACTAGCGGGACCATCAATGAGCAGTTCTTC. Its translation is CASSSTGTSGTINEQFF. This chain links TRBV7-9 with TRBJ2-1; the match to TRBD2 covers 13 bases. The ends lost 4 bases at V and 6 bases at J; junction bases unmatched: 9. The germline V gene has CDR1 SEHNR and CDR2 FQNEAQ (reference sequence). The CDR3 is 17 residues long.